This is a list of T cell receptor beta chains from one sample in a study of human T cells and chemical hapten exposure. TCRdb independently ran MiXCR on the RACE reads; one entry per CDR3 protein. This sample has a few hundred thousand distinct CDR3 sequences; about 6% occur once, and the top ten carry 5% to 6%. Specimen: whole blood, collected in connection with sensitization to the hapten diphenylcyclopropenone (DPC). Receptors were obtained from a woman aged 18 to 35 with alopecia areata. Some clones in this sample may be carry-over from other donors' samples. Both conserved end residues are part of each CDR3. D genes are given only for firm matches. The size entry is marked missing in some rows and otherwise reads once, few, many or a size class.

j_call v_call d_call clone_size cdr3_length cdr3_aa cdr3_nt
TRBJ1-1 TRBV4-3 NA many 15 CASSPEDRSVAEAFF TGCGCCAGCAGCCCAGAGGACCGTTCTGTCGCTGAAGCTTTCTTT
TRBJ1-1 TRBV12-3/TRBV12-4 TRBD1 many 14 CASNTGQGYTEAFF TGTGCCAGCAACACCGGACAGGGATACACTGAAGCTTTCTTT
TRBJ2-3 TRBV7-2 TRBD2 NA 15 CASSSQTSGGAAQYF TGTGCCAGCAGCTCCCAGACTAGCGGGGGGGCTGCGCAGTATTTT
TRBJ1-2 TRBV6-5 NA few 13 CASSYGQGNGYTF TGTGCCAGCAGTTACGGCCAGGGGAATGGCTACACCTTC
TRBJ2-7 TRBV7-9 NA few 14 CASSLAGSGNEQYF TGTGCCAGCAGCTTAGCCGGCTCGGGTAACGAGCAGTACTTC
TRBJ2-5 TRBV20-1 NA many 15 CSAQASTGFQETQYF TGCAGTGCTCAAGCGTCGACAGGTTTCCAAGAGACCCAGTACTTC
TRBJ2-2 TRBV12-3/TRBV12-4 NA NA 13 CASRQQGGGELFF TGTGCCAGCAGACAACAAGGTGGCGGGGAGCTGTTTTTT
TRBJ1-5 TRBV6-1 NA many 18 CASSEVIGSPYSNQPQHF TGTGCCAGCAGTGAAGTAATTGGGTCACCTTATAGCAATCAGCCCCAGCATTTT
TRBJ1-6 TRBV2 TRBD1 few 12 CASRTTGEALHF TGTGCCAGCAGGACGACAGGGGAGGCCCTCCACTTT
TRBJ1-5 TRBV27 TRBD1 many 14 CASSLGTGYQPQHF TGTGCCAGCAGTTTAGGGACAGGGTATCAGCCCCAGCATTTT
TRBJ2-1 TRBV15 NA many 14 CATSLGGSYNEQFF TGTGCCACCAGTTTGGGGGGTTCCTACAATGAGCAGTTCTTC
TRBJ1-2 TRBV12-3/TRBV12-4 NA many 15 CASSLGLAPGYGYTF TGTGCCAGCAGTTTAGGGTTGGCGCCAGGCTATGGCTACACCTTC
TRBJ1-5 TRBV20-1 NA few 15 CSASVRGFSNQPQHF TGCAGTGCCAGCGTCAGGGGATTTAGCAATCAGCCCCAGCATTTT
TRBJ2-5 TRBV29-1 NA NA 12 CSVWDFPETQYF TGCAGCGTGTGGGACTTCCCGGAGACCCAGTACTTC
TRBJ1-2 TRBV7-2 NA NA 16 CASSLARGGARGGYTF TGTGCCAGCAGCTTAGCGCGCGGAGGGGCCCGAGGAGGCTACACCTTC
TRBJ1-3 TRBV18 NA many 13 CASSSADGNTIYF TGTGCCAGCTCATCAGCGGACGGAAACACCATATATTTT
TRBJ1-6 TRBV7-9 NA few 15 CASSPAGSYNSPLHF TGTGCCAGCAGCCCCGCCGGCTCCTATAATTCACCCCTCCACTTT
TRBJ2-5 TRBV15 NA few 14 CATSRDRGEETQYF TGTGCCACCAGCAGAGATCGGGGCGAGGAGACCCAGTACTTC
TRBJ1-1 TRBV6-5 TRBD1 many 15 CASSYGDRVNTEAFF TGTGCCAGCAGTTACGGGGACAGGGTGAACACTGAAGCTTTCTTT
TRBJ1-1 TRBV5-1 NA few 16 CASSLVSARPNTEAFF TGCGCCAGCAGCTTGGTGTCAGCCCGGCCGAACACTGAAGCTTTCTTT
TRBJ1-1 TRBV6-5 NA many 13 CASSYGKNTEAFF TGTGCCAGCAGTTACGGCAAGAACACTGAAGCTTTCTTT
TRBJ1-2 TRBV6-5 NA NA 15 CASSPSANTNYGYTF TGTGCCAGCTCTCCCTCAGCGAACACTAACTATGGCTACACCTTC
TRBJ1-1 TRBV29-1 NA NA 13 CSAGDTLNTEAFF TGCAGCGCCGGGGACACGTTGAACACTGAAGCTTTCTTT
TRBJ2-3 TRBV4-1 NA few 17 CASSQDDGFSSTDTQYF TGCGCCAGCAGCCAAGATGACGGTTTTTCTAGCACAGATACGCAGTATTTT
TRBJ2-1 TRBV3-1 NA few 13 CASSQVVYNEQFF TGTGCCAGCAGCCAAGTCGTTTACAATGAGCAGTTCTTC
TRBJ1-6 TRBV25-1 NA many 16 CASSPNGGPDNSPLHF TGTGCCAGCAGTCCAAACGGCGGCCCGGATAATTCACCCCTCCACTTT
TRBJ1-4 TRBV2 NA many 16 CASSGGRSGDYEKLFF TGTGCCAGCAGTGGGGGTCGGTCAGGAGATTATGAAAAACTGTTTTTT
TRBJ2-3 TRBV24-1 NA NA 14 CATSPRGGPDTQYF TGTGCCACCAGTCCCAGGGGAGGGCCAGATACGCAGTATTTT
TRBJ1-5 TRBV28 NA many 13 CASSPNSNQPQHF TGTGCCAGCAGTCCCAATAGCAATCAGCCCCAGCATTTT
TRBJ2-3 TRBV7-2 NA many 13 CASRRRSADTQYF TGTGCCAGCCGACGGCGGTCCGCAGATACGCAGTATTTT
TRBJ2-1 TRBV9 NA NA 14 CASSVGLKYNEQFF TGTGCCAGCAGCGTAGGACTGAAGTACAATGAGCAGTTCTTC
TRBJ2-5 TRBV6-2/TRBV6-3 NA few 14 CASSYQAEPSSQYF TGTGCCAGCAGTTACCAGGCCGAACCTTCCTCCCAGTACTTC
TRBJ2-3 TRBV5-1 TRBD1 NA 19 CASSLHPGTGGYRTDTQYF TGCGCCAGCAGCTTGCACCCCGGGACAGGGGGCTATCGCACAGATACGCAGTATTTT
TRBJ2-1 TRBV9 NA few 15 CASSVGSRLPREQFF TGTGCCAGCAGCGTCGGTAGCCGGTTGCCTCGTGAGCAGTTCTTC
TRBJ1-5 TRBV20-1 TRBD1 many 13 CSARGQGERPQHF TGCAGTGCTCGGGGACAGGGTGAGAGGCCCCAGCATTTT
TRBJ1-3 TRBV14 NA NA 17 CASSQARLTYSGNTIYF TGTGCCAGCAGCCAAGCTCGTTTGACTTACTCTGGAAACACCATATATTTT
TRBJ1-5 TRBV20-1 NA many 16 CSVSQGSRASNQPQHF TGCAGTGTATCGCAGGGGAGTAGGGCTAGCAATCAGCCCCAGCATTTT
TRBJ2-3 TRBV29-1 NA few 11 CSVDGRDTQYF TGCAGCGTTGACGGACGAGATACGCAGTATTTT
TRBJ2-3 TRBV2 NA NA 18 CASSSGGAGAPPTDTQYF TGTGCCAGCAGTTCCGGGGGTGCGGGGGCCCCCCCAACAGATACGCAGTATTTT
TRBJ2-2 TRBV6-2/TRBV6-3 NA few 14 CASTKAPRAGELFF TGTGCCAGCACGAAAGCCCCTCGGGCCGGGGAGCTGTTTTTT
TRBJ1-6 TRBV14 TRBD1 NA 15 CASSPLRQGGSPLHF TGTGCCAGCAGCCCCTTAAGACAGGGTGGATCACCCCTCCACTTT
TRBJ2-1 TRBV29-1 NA few 13 CSVRQESNNEQFF TGCAGCGTCAGACAAGAATCAAACAATGAGCAGTTCTTC